This passage covers 29 T cell receptor beta chains from one sample sequenced in a study of blood T cell repertoires in COVID-19. Profiling relied on immunoSEQ multiplex PCR, and the TCRdb table lists in-frame clones only, not all of them. The sample shows more than 35,000 clones, approximately 90% of them seen only once. Sequencing input: peripheral blood. The origin of the receptors is a man aged 55-75 years with active COVID-19.

This chain joins TRBV7-2 and TRBJ1-2; TRBD1 matches at 8 bases. Germline V lookup: CDR1 SGHTA, CDR2 FQGNSA. This CDR3 contains 15 residues. J gave up 8 bases and V 5 bases, and 13 bases lay outside the gene matches. CDR3 residues: CASSPRTGNPQGYTF. Written as DNA, the CDR3 is TGTGCCAGCAGCCCCCGGACAGGGAACCCCCAAGGCTACACCTTC.

The J gene is TRBJ2-1, the V gene TRBV3-1 (or the pseudogene TRBV3-2), with TRBD2 matching over 9 bases. Germline V gene data show CDR1 as LGHDT and CDR2 as YNNKEL (reference sequence). J lost 2 bases, V lost 4 bases, and 0 bases had no gene match. The CDR3 has 14 residues. The CDR3 nucleotides are TGTGCCAGCAGCCCTAGCGGGACCTACAATGAGCAGTTCTTC. Translating gives CASSPSGTYNEQFF.

A single count supports this clone. The V and J genes are TRBV28 and TRBJ1-5; 9 bases are a match to TRBD1. This CDR3 has 18 residues. Germline-derived CDR1 and CDR2 are MDHEN and SYDVKM. V shed 3 bases, J shed 0 bases, and the junction held 9 bases outside the gene matches. The chain's CDR3 is CASSLQGQGGYSNQPQHF. The CDR3 nucleotides are TGTGCCAGCAGTTTGCAGGGACAGGGCGGTTATAGCAATCAGCCCCAGCATTTT. Full variable domain (rest looked up from reference TRBV28 and TRBJ1-5): DVKVTQSSRYLVKRTGEKVFLECVQDMDHENMFWYRQDPGLGLRLIYFSYDVKMKEKGDIPEGYSVSREKKERFSLILESASTNQTSMYLCASSLQGQGGYSNQPQHFGDGTRLSIL.

Here the CDR3 reads CASSPGLASGTGELFF. The CDR3 DNA is TGTGCCAGTAGCCCCGGACTAGCCTCGGGCACCGGGGAGCTGTTTTTT. V is TRBV19 and J is TRBJ2-2; 8 positions match TRBD2. V dropped 6 bases and J dropped 4; count of bases not matched to a gene: 10. The CDR3 is 16 amino acids. Germline V gene lookup returns CDR1 LNHDA and CDR2 SQIVND (reference sequence).

This chain joins TRBV9 and TRBJ2-3; the match to TRBD2 covers 12 bases. This CDR3 is 16 amino acids long. Germline V gene data show CDR1 as SGDLS and CDR2 as YYNGEE. Trimming removed 3 bases from V and 7 bases from J; junction bases left unmatched: 9. CDR3 coding DNA: TGTGCCAGCAGCGAGGATCCGGGACTAGCGGGTTATACGCAGTATTTT. This gives the protein CASSEDPGLAGYTQYF. Supplemented by reference TRBV9 and TRBJ2-3, the full variable domain reads DSGVTQTPKHLITATGQRVTLRCSPRSGDLSVYWYQQSLDQGLQFLIQYYNGEERAKGNILERFSAQQFPDLHSELNLSSLELGDSALYFCASSEDPGLAGYTQYFGPGTRLTVL.

This chain uses TRBV6-4 with TRBJ2-3; a weak D match, TRBD2 (6 bases). The CDR3 consists of 15 residues. Germline lookup yields CDR1 MRHNA and CDR2 SNTAGT. The V and J ends lost 4 bases and 1 base respectively, with 12 bases between them. CDR3 DNA: TGTGCCAGCAGTGTTGTCGGGAGAGGCACAGATACGCAGTATTTT. As protein: CASSVVGRGTDTQYF.

CDR3 protein: CASSEHRQDTDTQYF. CDR3 coding DNA: TGTGCCAGCAGTGAACATCGACAGGACACAGATACGCAGTATTTT. The V gene is TRBV2, the J gene TRBJ2-3; a weak D match, TRBD1 (6 bases). Germline V CDR1 and CDR2: SNHLY, FYNNEI. This CDR3 contains 15 residues. Trimming took off 2 bases at V and 2 bases at J, with 11 bases between the two ends.

This clone was seen just once. The J gene is TRBJ2-7, the V gene TRBV7-8; D ambiguous. The CDR3 runs to 13 residues. V lost 2 bases to trimming and J lost 2 bases, with 7 bases between them. Germline V gives CDR1 SGHVS, CDR2 FQNEAQ. CDR3 bases: TGTGCCAGCAGCTTATTAGCCCCCTACGAGCAGTACTTC. This gives the protein CASSLLAPYEQYF.

To note about this clone: At the DNA level, this CDR3 is encoded by other sequences in the same sample as well. The chain has TRBV27 and TRBJ2-7, with D possibly matching TRBD2 (5 bases). This CDR3 comprises 16 residues. The ends were cut back, 5 bases at V and 1 base at J, with 18 bases in the middle. CDR1 is MNHEY, CDR2 SMNVEV, per germline (reference sequence). CDR3 region: CASSPYPGLASYEQYF. CDR3 bases: TGTGCCAGCAGTCCATATCCGGGATTAGCGTCCTACGAGCAGTACTTC.

The rearrangement links TRBV10-3 to TRBJ1-2, with no clear D. CDR3 size: 12 residues. The germline V and J ends were trimmed by 5 bases and 4 bases, with 8 bases remaining between them. Germline V gene data show CDR1 as ENHRY and CDR2 as SYGVKD. The CDR3 sequence: CAISNRAYGYTF. The CDR3 DNA is TGTGCCATCAGTAACAGAGCCTATGGCTACACCTTC.

The V gene is TRBV7-3, the J gene TRBJ2-1; TRBD2 agrees at 10 bases. Unmatched junction bases numbered 10, after V lost 4 bases and J lost 7 bases. The CDR3 runs to 16 residues. Germline V lookup: CDR1 SGHTA, CDR2 FQGTGA. CDR3 loop: CASSSKREGLQNEQFF. The CDR3 nucleotides are TGTGCCAGCAGCTCAAAGCGGGAGGGCCTCCAGAATGAGCAGTTCTTC.

The chain has TRBV6-5 and TRBJ1-6, with 9 positions matching TRBD1. Germline-derived CDR1 and CDR2 are MNHEY and SVGAGI. Trimming removed 0 bases from V and 6 bases from J; junction bases left unmatched: 0. This CDR3 is built from 15 residues. The CDR3 loop is CASSYSQGANSPLHF. The DNA of the CDR3 is TGTGCCAGCAGTTACTCACAGGGGGCTAATTCACCCCTCCACTTT.

The chain couples TRBV23-1 to TRBJ1-4; 9 bases fit TRBD1. TRBV23-1 is an ORF for which the function is uncertain. V was clipped by 3 bases and J by 8 bases; unmatched bases: 7. The CDR3 loop spans 15 amino acids. CDR3 bases: TGCGCCAGCAGTCAGATACAGGGGGCAGGGGAAAAACTGTTTTTT. This codes for CASSQIQGAGEKLFF.

This clone has more than one count but fewer than ten. CDR3 bases: TGTGCCAGCAGTTTCCCACCCGGGACAGGGAATATCTATGGCTACACCTTC. Its translation is CASSFPPGTGNIYGYTF. V gene TRBV28 combines with J gene TRBJ1-2, with 9 bases fitting TRBD1. The germline V gene encodes CDR1 MDHEN and CDR2 SYDVKM. CDR3 length: 17 residues. V dropped 3 bases and J dropped 4; count of bases not matched to a gene: 12.

The V call is TRBV9, the J call TRBJ1-1; D remains unclear. V lost 3 bases to trimming and J lost 7 bases, with 13 bases between them. CDR1 is SGDLS, CDR2 YYNGEE, per germline. This CDR3 region has 13 residues. CDR3 nucleotides: TGTGCCAGCAGCGAGCGGACCTGGGGTGAAGCTTTCTTT. Its translation: CASSERTWGEAFF.

This clone was observed once. This chain joins TRBV5-1 and TRBJ2-3; 12 nucleotides agree with TRBD2. V trimming: 1 base; J trimming: 0 bases; junction bases outside the gene matches: 6. Germline CDR1 SGHRS, CDR2 YFSETQ. The CDR3 is 18 residues long. The CDR3 bases are TGCGCCAGCAGCTTGAGTCTAGCGGGAGGGTCTAGCACAGATACGCAGTATTTT. Translated, it gives CASSLSLAGGSSTDTQYF.

CDR3 in DNA: TGTGCCAGCAGCTTCACGGCGGGAGTATCCTACGAGCAGTACTTC. It translates to CASSFTAGVSYEQYF. The chain uses TRBV11-2 and TRBJ2-7; TRBD2 agrees at 7 bases. The ends lost 3 bases at V and 1 base at J; junction bases unmatched: 6. CDR1 is SGHAT and CDR2 is FQNNGV in the germline V gene. The CDR3 extends over 15 amino acids.

The chain uses TRBV5-4 and TRBJ2-3, with D tentatively TRBD1 (6 bases). Germline V lookup: CDR1 SGHNT, CDR2 YYREEE (reference sequence). Deletions cut 6 bases from V and 1 base from J, with 18 bases between. The CDR3 length is 16 residues. CDR3 amino acids: CASTTGRGMGTDTQYF. CDR3 nucleotides: TGTGCCAGCACCACGGGCAGGGGAATGGGCACAGATACGCAGTATTTT.

Regarding this clone: At one boundary the junction diverges from the germline segment, which might be a read error. The chain links TRBV11-2 to TRBJ2-2; D is uncertain. The CDR3 runs 14 residues. Germline CDR1 SGHAT, CDR2 FQNNGV. The CDR3 DNA sequence: TGTGCCAGCAGCCTAGAATGGAGCTCCGGGGAGCTGTTTTTT. Its translation is CASSLEWSSGELFF.

This chain links TRBV4-1 with TRBJ2-1, with a tentative D call TRBD2 (7 bases). The V and J ends lost 0 bases and 4 bases respectively, with 19 bases between them. Germline V gene lookup returns CDR1 MGHRA and CDR2 YSYEKL. The CDR3 contains 18 residues. CDR3 region: CASSQESESSGQYNEQFF. The CDR3 DNA reads TGCGCCAGCAGCCAAGAGTCGGAATCTAGCGGACAGTACAATGAGCAGTTCTTC.

This sequence joins TRBV6-5 and TRBJ2-7; TRBD1 matches at 11 bases. Per the germline V gene, CDR1 is MNHEY and CDR2 is SVGAGI. The CDR3 runs 14 residues. V shed 6 bases and J 2 bases; nucleotides not matched to a gene: 3. CDR3 sequence reads: CASRRGQGAYEQYF. The CDR3 nucleotides read TGTGCCAGCAGGCGGGGACAGGGGGCCTACGAGCAGTACTTC.

V gene TRBV6-2 or TRBV6-3 combines with J gene TRBJ2-3, with TRBD1 matching 8 bases. The CDR3 sequence is 16 residues long. Germline V gives CDR1 MNHEY, CDR2 SVGEGT. V shed 2 bases, J shed 2 bases, and the junction held 6 bases outside the gene matches. The CDR3 here is CASSYPLTGVTDTQYF. The DNA for the CDR3 is TGTGCCAGCAGTTACCCTTTGACAGGGGTCACAGATACGCAGTATTTT.

The chain is built from TRBV7-2 and TRBJ2-7; no clear D gene. Trimming left V 2 bases short and J 0 bases short, with 14 bases between. This CDR3 spans 16 amino acids. In germline, CDR1 is SGHTA, CDR2 FQGNSA. CDR3 sequence (DNA): TGTGCCAGCAGCTTAAAAGTAGGCGGATACTCCTACGAGCAGTACTTC. It yields the protein CASSLKVGGYSYEQYF.

The chain combines TRBV4-2 with TRBJ1-4; tentative D call: TRBD1 (5 bases). The germline gives CDR1 LGHNA, CDR2 YNFKEQ. This CDR3 region has 14 residues. Deletions cut 4 bases from V and 0 bases from J, with 6 bases between. CDR3: CASSRGATNEKLFF. DNA for the CDR3: TGTGCCAGCAGCCGGGGGGCAACTAATGAAAAACTGTTTTTT.

This clone has a single count. The V call is TRBV2, the J call TRBJ2-3; D is unresolved. Trimming pared 6 bases from V and 6 bases from J, leaving 10 bases between. Per the germline V gene, CDR1 is SNHLY and CDR2 is FYNNEI. CDR3 length: 12 amino acids. This chain's CDR3 is CASRANQDTQYF. CDR3 DNA: TGTGCCAGCAGGGCAAACCAGGATACGCAGTATTTT.

The V and J genes are TRBV5-1 and TRBJ1-2; 8 nucleotides align to TRBD1. V was clipped by 0 bases and J by 8 bases; unmatched bases: 6. This CDR3 comprises 14 residues. The germline CDR1 and CDR2 sequences are SGHRS and YFSETQ. CDR3 DNA: TGCGCCAGCAGCTTGGGGACAGGGCTTGGCGGCTACACCTTC. As protein: CASSLGTGLGGYTF.

The J gene is TRBJ1-6, the V gene TRBV18; the D is unclear. CDR1 is KGHSH and CDR2 is LQKENI in the germline V gene. The CDR3 has 14 residues. V lost 6 bases to trimming and J lost 8 bases, with 14 bases between them. The CDR3, as DNA: TGTGCCAGCTCCTTGGCCGGGCGGGATTCACCCCTCCACTTT. Its protein product is CASSLAGRDSPLHF.

The chain has TRBV6-5 and TRBJ2-7; 11 positions match TRBD2. Per germline, CDR1 MNHEY and CDR2 SVGAGI. The CDR3 consists of 16 residues. J gave up 2 bases and V 4 bases, and 7 bases lay outside the gene matches. CDR3 sequence: CASSSPGTSGAYEQYF. The CDR3 bases are TGTGCCAGCAGTTCCCCCGGGACTAGCGGAGCCTACGAGCAGTACTTC.

The chain couples TRBV27 to TRBJ2-5, with 8 bases lining up with TRBD2. The CDR3 consists of 16 residues. Looked up from germline, CDR1 is MNHEY and CDR2 is SMNVEV (reference sequence). V lost 6 bases to trimming and J lost 5 bases; unmatched junction nucleotides: 14. Here the CDR3 DNA reads TGTGCCAGCAGCCGCCGCAGGGCTAGCGGGCCCGAGACCCAGTACTTC. It specifies CASSRRRASGPETQYF.